This paragraph covers one T cell receptor beta chain sequence. Its antigen is not known. The sample comes from a study of cytomegalovirus exposure and HLA in healthy donors. Findings of the study overall: Further analysis was carried out later, and it showed several of the most significant clusters appearing linked to common viral pathogens. It was likely that a cluster of highly shared sequence variants was a sequencing artifact.

The PCR employed 60 Vbeta primers together with 13 Jbeta primers. TCRdb keeps only in-frame clones here, not all; method: immunoSEQ multiplex PCR. The sample lists around 130,000 clones, over 65% occurring once. The V segment lost 8 bases and the J segment 0 bases; nucleotides outside the gene matches: 21. CDR3 length: 19 residues. Per germline, CDR1 SNHLY and CDR2 FYNNEI. The chain uses TRBV2 and TRBJ1-1; TRBD1 matches at 7 bases. The clonotype comes from a man aged 45 to 65 in good health and CMV-seronegative. The sequenced material came from PBMCs. The CDR3 sequence is CASDVGQIQYMHMNTEAFF. In DNA, the CDR3 is TGTGCCAGCGACGTGGGACAGATACAATACATGCATATGAACACTGAAGCTTTCTTT.